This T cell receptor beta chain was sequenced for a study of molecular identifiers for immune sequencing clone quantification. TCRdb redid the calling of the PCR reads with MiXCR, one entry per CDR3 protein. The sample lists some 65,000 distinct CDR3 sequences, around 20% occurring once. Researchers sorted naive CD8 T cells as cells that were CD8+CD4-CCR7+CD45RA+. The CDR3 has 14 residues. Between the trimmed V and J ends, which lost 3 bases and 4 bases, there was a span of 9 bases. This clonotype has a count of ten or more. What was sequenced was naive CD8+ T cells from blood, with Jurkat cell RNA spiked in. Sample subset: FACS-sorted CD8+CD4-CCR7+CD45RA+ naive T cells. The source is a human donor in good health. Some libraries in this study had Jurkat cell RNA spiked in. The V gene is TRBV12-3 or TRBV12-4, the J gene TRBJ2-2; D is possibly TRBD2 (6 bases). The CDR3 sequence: CASSFASVTGELFF. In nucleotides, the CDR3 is TGTGCCAGCAGTTTTGCTAGCGTCACCGGGGAGCTGTTTTTT.